Below, 32 T cell receptor beta chains from the same sample are listed, as sequenced in a study of monozygotic twins with inflammatory bowel disease. TCRdb reanalyzed the 5' RACE reads, giving one entry per CDR3 protein sequence and no DNA. The table lists approximately 420,000 distinct CDR3 sequences. The sequencing input was blood. The receptors here all came from a human donor with ulcerative colitis or Crohn's disease, or a healthy co-twin of an affected twin (not recorded which).

The chain couples TRBV20-1 to TRBJ1-2; TCRdb proposes TRBD1, but this gene call is untestable without DNA. CDR1 and CDR2 (germline): DFQATT, SNEGSKA (reference sequence). This CDR3 is 15 amino acids long. The CDR3 region is CSAIKGQTLNYGYTF.

The chain links TRBV20-1 to TRBJ2-2. Per the germline V gene, CDR1 is DFQATT and CDR2 is SNEGSKA (reference sequence). The CDR3 loop spans 12 amino acids. The CDR3 protein is CSARRGDGELFF.

The gene calls are TRBV20-1 and TRBJ2-2; the D call from TCRdb, TRBD1, cannot be confirmed without DNA. Germline CDR1 is DFQATT and CDR2 is SNEGSKA (reference sequence). This CDR3 region has 16 residues. CDR3 sequence reads: CSALRTHGGYTGELFF.

The chain employs TRBV6-1 and TRBJ1-5. CDR3 length: 14 residues. From germline, CDR1 is MNHNS and CDR2 SASEGT. The CDR3 reads CASHPSSFNQPQHF.

The chain is built from TRBV6-1 and TRBJ2-5; as DNA is missing, the TRBD2 call by TCRdb cannot be tested. Looked up from germline, CDR1 is MNHNS and CDR2 is SASEGT. The CDR3 is 16 amino acids. The CDR3 sequence is CASSEFGGRTVETQYF.

The V and J genes are TRBV21-1 and TRBJ2-7; TCRdb's D call, TRBD1, is unchecked because there is no DNA. TRBV21-1 is termed a pseudogene. The CDR3 consists of 14 residues. CDR3 protein: CASSPWERGHEQYF.

This chain uses TRBV20-1 with TRBJ1-1. This CDR3 has 13 amino acids. Looked up from germline, CDR1 is DFQATT and CDR2 is SNEGSKA (reference sequence). CDR3 residues: CSARGAVTPEAFF.

The chain uses TRBV19 and TRBJ1-2; without DNA, the TCRdb call of TRBD1 cannot be checked. There are 14 residues in the CDR3. Germline V gene data show CDR1 as LNHDA and CDR2 as SQIVND (reference sequence). The CDR3 sequence: CASWSGINRQGYTF.

The chain links TRBV4-1 to TRBJ2-7; without DNA, the TCRdb call of TRBD1 cannot be checked. The V gene's germline CDR1 is MGHRA and CDR2 YSYEKL. The CDR3 is made up of 17 amino acids. This chain's CDR3 is CASSQDFRDRGLWEQNF.

This chain joins TRBV3-1 and TRBJ2-3; without DNA, the TCRdb call of TRBD2 cannot be checked. Germline loops: CDR1 LGHDT, CDR2 YNNKEL (reference sequence). CDR3 length equals 14 residues. CDR3 sequence: CASSLAGGVDTQYF.

The chain carries TRBV30 and TRBJ2-3. CDR1 and CDR2 (germline): GTSNPN, SVGIG (reference sequence). This CDR3 contains 12 residues. CDR3 loop: CAWKWGADTQYF.

The rearrangement uses TRBV30 and TRBJ2-1. CDR1 GTSNPN and CDR2 SVGIG come from the germline V gene (reference sequence). This CDR3 region has 13 residues. The CDR3 protein is CAWSVGLYNEQFF.

This CDR3 reads CASSLGSLNEKLFF. The chain couples TRBV7-9 to TRBJ1-4. CDR3 size: 14 residues. From germline, CDR1 is SEHNR and CDR2 FQNEAQ (reference sequence).

V and J are TRBV5-4 and TRBJ2-7; TCRdb indicates TRBD2, and absent DNA this call remains unverified. There are 15 residues in the CDR3. Germline loops: CDR1 SGHNT, CDR2 YYREEE (reference sequence). The CDR3 here is CASSLDQRGTYEQYF. Using reference TRBV5-4 and TRBJ2-7 for the parts outside the CDR3, the full variable domain is ETGVTQSPTHLIKTRGQQVTLRCSSQSGHNTVSWYQQALGQGPQFIFQYYREEENGRGNFPPRFSGLQFPNYSSELNVNALELDDSALYLCASSLDQRGTYEQYFGPGTRLTVT.

The chain carries TRBV4-2 and TRBJ2-5; without DNA, the TCRdb call of TRBD2 cannot be checked. Germline assignment: CDR1 LGHNA and CDR2 YNFKEQ. The CDR3 runs 16 residues. The CDR3 is CASSQDLAGGRKTQYF.

The chain combines TRBV7-9 with TRBJ1-5; TCRdb indicates TRBD1, and absent DNA this call remains unverified. The CDR3 sequence is 16 residues long. Germline CDR1 is SEHNR and CDR2 is FQNEAQ (reference sequence). The CDR3 is CASSLYGGVVNQPQHF.

The chain couples TRBV10-3 to TRBJ1-1. The CDR3 length is 13 residues. CDR1 and CDR2 (germline): ENHRY, SYGVKD. The CDR3 is CAISGSRSTEAFF.

The chain links TRBV7-9 to TRBJ2-5; the D call from TCRdb, TRBD1, cannot be confirmed without DNA. There are 14 residues in the CDR3. Germline CDR1 is SEHNR and CDR2 is FQNEAQ (reference sequence). This chain's CDR3 is CASSPWDYQETQYF. The full variable domain, with the rest looked up from reference TRBV7-9 and TRBJ2-5, is DTGVSQNPRHKITKRGQNVTFRCDPISEHNRLYWYRQTLGQGPEFLTYFQNEAQLEKSRLLSDRFSAERPKGSFSTLEIQRTEQGDSAMYLCASSPWDYQETQYFGPGTRLLVL.

V and J are TRBV4-3 and TRBJ2-1; TCRdb's D call of TRBD2 is untestable without DNA. Germline-derived CDR1 and CDR2 are LGHNA and YSLEER. This CDR3 region has 15 residues. The CDR3 here is CASSQAGLAINEQFF.

V is TRBV15 and J is TRBJ2-1. Germline V gene data show CDR1 as LNHNV and CDR2 as YYDKDF (reference sequence). There are 13 residues in the CDR3. CDR3 amino acids: CATSRVQVNEQFF.

The V gene is TRBV11-2, the J gene TRBJ2-3; there is no DNA to check the TCRdb D call of TRBD2. From germline, CDR1 is SGHAT and CDR2 FQNNGV. This CDR3 contains 15 residues. CDR3 in amino acids: CASRNSGGGTDTQYF.

This chain connects TRBV21-1 to TRBJ2-5; as DNA is missing, the TRBD2 call by TCRdb cannot be tested. TRBV21-1 is a recognized pseudogene. The CDR3 spans 15 residues. The CDR3 protein is CASSKSREGKKTQYF.

The chain uses TRBV27 and TRBJ1-1; TCRdb's assignment of TRBD1 cannot be checked, as there is no DNA. The CDR3 loop spans 16 amino acids. Per the germline V gene, CDR1 is MNHEY and CDR2 is SMNVEV (reference sequence). CDR3 residues: CASSLRGDPSNTEAFF.

This chain joins TRBV5-1 and TRBJ1-1; TCRdb reports TRBD1, a call that lacks DNA to check it against. The CDR3 is made up of 14 amino acids. Germline V gene data show CDR1 as SGHRS and CDR2 as YFSETQ. CDR3 in amino acids: CASSLAQGGTEAFF. Full variable domain (outside the CDR3, taken from reference TRBV5-1 and TRBJ1-1): KAGVTQTPRYLIKTRGQQVTLSCSPISGHRSVSWYQQTPGQGLQFLFEYFSETQRNKGNFPGRFSGRQFSNSRSEMNVSTLELGDSALYLCASSLAQGGTEAFFGQGTRLTVV.

This chain links TRBV28 with TRBJ1-6. This CDR3 contains 15 residues. Per germline, CDR1 MDHEN and CDR2 SYDVKM. This chain's CDR3 is CASRVMRAGNSPLHF.

This chain links TRBV10-1 with TRBJ1-1. CDR1 is WNHNN, CDR2 SYGVQD, per germline (reference sequence). This CDR3 has 13 residues. The CDR3 loop is CASSEFEETEAFF.

CDR3 region: CATGTSGNVDEQFF. The V call is TRBV24-1, the J call TRBJ2-1; TCRdb selects TRBD2, and the lack of DNA leaves this call unchecked. Looked up from germline, CDR1 is KGHDR and CDR2 is SFDVKD. The CDR3 consists of 14 residues.

The rearrangement uses TRBV27 and TRBJ2-6; TCRdb designates TRBD2, a call that cannot be tested without DNA. CDR1 and CDR2 (germline): MNHEY, SMNVEV (reference sequence). The CDR3 is 17 residues long. This chain's CDR3 is CASSLQGLQSGANVLTF.

The rearrangement joins TRBV20-1 to TRBJ2-1. CDR1 and CDR2 (germline): DFQATT, SNEGSKA (reference sequence). The CDR3 is 14 amino acids. This CDR3 is CSASEVRGYNEQFF.

This sequence joins TRBV20-1 and TRBJ2-7; lacking DNA, the TRBD2 call made by TCRdb goes unchecked. This CDR3 has 16 residues. CDR1 DFQATT and CDR2 SNEGSKA come from the germline V gene (reference sequence). The CDR3 reads CSARDPSGINPYEQYF.

The rearrangement links TRBV6-5 to TRBJ1-2. The CDR3 loop spans 11 amino acids. Per germline, CDR1 MNHEY and CDR2 SVGAGI. The CDR3 reads CASRDADGYTF.

The chain recombines TRBV27 with TRBJ2-1. This CDR3 comprises 15 residues. Germline V gene sequence: CDR1 MNHEY, CDR2 SMNVEV (reference sequence). The CDR3 loop is CASSLAQYAYNEQFF.